This T cell receptor (beta chain) was obtained from a study of PD-L1 blockade in urothelial cancer. Details on this clone: What it binds is unknown.

The data were produced by immunoSEQ multiplex PCR, yet TCRdb's version contains in-frame clones alone and is incomplete. The repertoire consists of around 100,000 clones, with over 75% occurring once and the leading ten covering about 2.6%. Losses at the gene ends were 2 bases for V and 4 bases for J; bases not matched to a gene: 4. Germline V gene lookup returns CDR1 GTSNPN and CDR2 SVGIG (reference sequence). CDR3 length: 14 residues. General study results and limits: It was durable-benefit patients whose tumor-associated blood clones expanded more at 3 weeks. Lower than median blood TCR clonality before treatment predicted better survival.

This chain connects TRBV30 to TRBJ2-3; 9 positions agree with TRBD2. This receptor was identified in a man in his fifties or sixties with urothelial cancer. This sample comprised PBMCs, obtained around atezolizumab (anti-PD-L1) treatment. This CDR3 reads CAWSLAGAADTQYF. CDR3 DNA: TGTGCCTGGAGTTTAGCGGGAGCCGCAGATACGCAGTATTTT.